One sample yielded the 20 T cell receptor beta chains listed below, sequenced in a study of T cells after yellow fever vaccination. TCRdb independently ran MiXCR on the 5' RACE reads; one entry per CDR3 protein. Of 350,000 to 450,000 distinct CDR3 sequences listed, approximately 19% are singletons. The input for sequencing was PBMCs, taken before the yellow fever booster vaccination. These TCRs come from a man in his late teens or twenties who received the YFV17D yellow fever vaccine.

The chain has TRBV5-1 and TRBJ2-3; TRBD1 aligns across 7 bases. The CDR3 is made up of 14 amino acids. Per germline, CDR1 SGHRS and CDR2 YFSETQ. V was clipped by 8 bases and J by 3 bases; unmatched bases: 9. In DNA form, the CDR3 reads TGCGCCAGTAATCCGGGACAGAAGACAGATACGCAGTATTTT. It translates to CASNPGQKTDTQYF.

The chain employs TRBV7-8 and TRBJ2-1; no clear D gene. V shed 0 bases and J shed 11 bases, with 8 bases lying between them. CDR3 length: 12 amino acids. Germline V gene sequence: CDR1 SGHVS, CDR2 FQNEAQ. CDR3 residues: CASSLAGTQQFF. The CDR3 nucleotides read TGTGCCAGCAGCTTAGCGGGAACTCAGCAGTTCTTC.

This chain joins TRBV4-1 and TRBJ1-5, with a weak D call TRBD1 (6 bases). In germline, CDR1 is MGHRA, CDR2 YSYEKL. The length of the CDR3 is 18 residues. V lost 2 bases, J lost 5 bases, and 22 bases lay in between. CDR3 residues: CASSQPTGSPTRDQPQHF. CDR3 nucleotide sequence: TGCGCCAGCAGCCAACCCACAGGGTCACCCACTAGGGATCAGCCCCAGCATTTT.

This clonotype showed up just a few times. The gene calls are TRBV6-5 and TRBJ2-5; D might be TRBD1 (8 bases). Germline V lookup: CDR1 MNHEY, CDR2 SVGAGI. The CDR3 consists of 16 residues. V lost 6 bases to trimming and J lost 4 bases, with 21 bases between them. CDR3 protein: CASRQGGLRTGETQYF. Written as DNA, the CDR3 is TGTGCCAGCAGACAGGGGGGGCTTCGGACAGGAGAGACCCAGTACTTC.

The table lists this clonotype with a few counts. V gene TRBV5-6 combines with J gene TRBJ2-7, with D perhaps TRBD1 or TRBD2 (5 bases each). The CDR3 loop spans 15 amino acids. V was shortened by 1 base and J by 6 bases, with 17 bases between the two germline ends. In germline, CDR1 is SGHDT, CDR2 YYEEEE. The CDR3 loop reads CASSLLLGDGGEQYF. CDR3 DNA sequence: TGTGCCAGCAGCTTGCTTTTGGGGGATGGCGGCGAGCAGTACTTC.

This clonotype has ten or more counts. This chain uses TRBV5-1 with TRBJ2-3; D remains ambiguous. Germline loops: CDR1 SGHRS, CDR2 YFSETQ. The CDR3 length is 15 residues. V was clipped by 0 bases and J by 2 bases, with 10 bases between them. In nucleotides, the CDR3 is TGCGCCAGCAGCTTGGGACACCCTAACACAGATACGCAGTATTTT. As protein: CASSLGHPNTDTQYF.

This clonotype came up many times. This chain connects TRBV29-1 to TRBJ1-1; D unresolved. Trimming took 4 bases from V and 1 from J, leaving 10 bases between them. Germline CDR1 is SQVTM and CDR2 is ANQGSEA. The CDR3 sequence is 13 residues long. In nucleotides, the CDR3 is TGCAGCGTTGTTTCCCCACGGAACACTGAAGCTTTCTTT. Translation gives CSVVSPRNTEAFF.

This clonotype was counted only a few times. The chain employs TRBV6-5 and TRBJ1-1; TRBD1 matches 9 bases. Germline CDR1 MNHEY, CDR2 SVGAGI. After removal of 2 bases from V and 13 bases from J, the junction contained 8 bases not matched to a gene. The CDR3 contains 13 residues. For the CDR3, the DNA is TGTGCCAGCAGTTACCTCGGGACAGGGAAGATTTTCTTT. As protein: CASSYLGTGKIFF.

V and J are TRBV5-1 and TRBJ2-5; TRBD2 agrees at 12 bases. V shed 2 bases and J 4 bases; nucleotides not matched to a gene: 6. This CDR3 comprises 16 residues. Germline CDR1 SGHRS, CDR2 YFSETQ. CDR3 sequence (DNA): TGCGCCAGCAGCTTCACGACTAGCGGGGGCGGAGAGACCCAGTACTTC. This codes for CASSFTTSGGGETQYF.

In this sample, this clonotype turned up a few times. The CDR3 DNA sequence: TGTGCCAGCAGCGTGATCCCCATGGGGGGGGGGCAACCCGGCCAAGAGACCCAGTACTTC. Residues: CASSVIPMGGGQPGQETQYF. The chain carries TRBV9 and TRBJ2-5; the D gene is possibly TRBD2 (7 bases). The germline V gene encodes CDR1 SGDLS and CDR2 YYNGEE. The CDR3 spans 20 residues. Trimming took off 2 bases at V and 1 base at J, with 27 bases between the two ends. The variable domain in full, with the rest retrieved from reference TRBV9 and TRBJ2-5, is DSGVTQTPKHLITATGQRVTLRCSPRSGDLSVYWYQQSLDQGLQFLIQYYNGEERAKGNILERFSAQQFPDLHSELNLSSLELGDSALYFCASSVIPMGGGQPGQETQYFGPGTRLLVL.

The chain employs TRBV5-1 and TRBJ1-1; tentative D call: TRBD1 (5 bases). The CDR3 contains 14 residues. Looked up from germline, CDR1 is SGHRS and CDR2 is YFSETQ. Trimming cost V 3 bases and J 0 bases, with 9 bases left between them. This chain's CDR3 is CASSWDGMNTEAFF. CDR3 in DNA: TGCGCCAGCAGCTGGGACGGTATGAACACTGAAGCTTTCTTT.

The chain has TRBV5-1 and TRBJ2-3; a weak D match, TRBD1 (6 bases). Trimming pared 5 bases from V and 5 bases from J, leaving 12 bases between. CDR1 is SGHRS, CDR2 YFSETQ, per germline. The CDR3 length is 13 residues. The CDR3 DNA reads as TGCGCCAGCAGGGCAGGGGTTCAAGATACGCAGTATTTT. Its translation is CASRAGVQDTQYF.

At least ten counts were recorded for this clonotype. The gene calls are TRBV28 and TRBJ2-5; tentative D call: TRBD2 (6 bases). Germline lookup yields CDR1 MDHEN and CDR2 SYDVKM. The CDR3 is made up of 14 amino acids. V lost 2 bases and J lost 2, with 9 bases in between. The DNA of the CDR3 is TGTGCCAGCAGTTTACTAGCGAATCAAGAGACCCAGTACTTC. It translates to CASSLLANQETQYF.

The V and J genes are TRBV7-2 and TRBJ2-1; D unresolved. V dropped 1 base and J dropped 6 bases, with 16 bases sitting between them. This CDR3 has 16 amino acids. Germline V lookup: CDR1 SGHTA, CDR2 FQGNSA. CDR3 sequence reads: CASSLVPGYGRNEQFF. The CDR3 DNA reads TGTGCCAGCAGCTTAGTTCCCGGGTATGGTCGCAATGAGCAGTTCTTC. The full variable domain, in which reference TRBV7-2 and TRBJ2-1 provide the parts outside the CDR3, is GAGVSQSPSNKVTEKGKDVELRCDPISGHTALYWYRQSLGQGLEFLIYFQGNSAPDKSGLPSDRFSAERTGGSVSTLTIQRTQQEDSAVYLCASSLVPGYGRNEQFFGPGTRLTVL.

The V call is TRBV4-1, the J call TRBJ1-2, with 8 positions matching TRBD1. CDR3 size: 16 residues. The germline V gene encodes CDR1 MGHRA and CDR2 YSYEKL. Germline trimming cut 2 bases from V and 2 bases from J; bases unmatched to any gene: 7. CDR3 protein: CASSQPGQALNYGYTF. The CDR3 bases are TGCGCCAGCAGCCAACCGGGACAGGCGCTCAACTATGGCTACACCTTC.

This clonotype was detected a few times. The chain couples TRBV30 to TRBJ2-4; the D call may be TRBD1 or TRBD2 (5 bases each). Trimming cost V 0 bases and J 7 bases, with 10 bases left between them. The CDR3 is made up of 13 amino acids. Germline V CDR1 and CDR2: GTSNPN, SVGIG (reference sequence). The CDR3 coding sequence is TGTGCCTGGAGTGTAAGGGGCGGGAACATTCAGTACTTC. It specifies CAWSVRGGNIQYF.

The chain uses TRBV20-1 and TRBJ2-3; 8 bases are shared with TRBD2. The trim removed 6 bases at V and 4 bases at J, leaving 12 bases unmatched. Looked up from germline, CDR1 is DFQATT and CDR2 is SNEGSKA (reference sequence). CDR3 size: 15 residues. Here the CDR3 DNA reads TGCAGTGCGCTAGTACCCAGCGGGGGAGCAGATACGCAGTATTTT. This codes for CSALVPSGGADTQYF.

V is TRBV30 and J is TRBJ2-2, with TRBD2 matching 7 bases. With V trimmed by 6 bases and J by 1 base, 8 bases remained unmatched. This CDR3 has 15 residues. The germline CDR1 and CDR2 sequences are GTSNPN and SVGIG (reference sequence). CDR3 bases: TGTGCCTGCCCTCCGGCTAGCGGGAACACCGGGGAGCTGTTTTTT. Residues: CACPPASGNTGELFF.

This clonotype appeared a few times. The chain recombines TRBV6-5 with TRBJ1-6; D remains unclear. CDR3 length equals 14 residues. The germline V gene has CDR1 MNHEY and CDR2 SVGAGI. Trimming took off 4 bases at V and 7 bases at J, with 11 bases between the two ends. The CDR3 coding sequence is TGTGCCAGCAGTTTATGGCAGCGCAATTCACCCCTCCACTTT. It specifies CASSLWQRNSPLHF.

The chain uses TRBV29-1 and TRBJ2-5, with 9 bases identical to TRBD2. This CDR3 region has 15 residues. Trimming took 6 bases from V and 4 from J; bases not matched to a gene: 12. Germline lookup yields CDR1 SQVTM and CDR2 ANQGSEA. The CDR3 spells CSVPRAGGWGETQYF. The CDR3 DNA reads as TGCAGCGTCCCGAGAGCGGGGGGTTGGGGAGAGACCCAGTACTTC.